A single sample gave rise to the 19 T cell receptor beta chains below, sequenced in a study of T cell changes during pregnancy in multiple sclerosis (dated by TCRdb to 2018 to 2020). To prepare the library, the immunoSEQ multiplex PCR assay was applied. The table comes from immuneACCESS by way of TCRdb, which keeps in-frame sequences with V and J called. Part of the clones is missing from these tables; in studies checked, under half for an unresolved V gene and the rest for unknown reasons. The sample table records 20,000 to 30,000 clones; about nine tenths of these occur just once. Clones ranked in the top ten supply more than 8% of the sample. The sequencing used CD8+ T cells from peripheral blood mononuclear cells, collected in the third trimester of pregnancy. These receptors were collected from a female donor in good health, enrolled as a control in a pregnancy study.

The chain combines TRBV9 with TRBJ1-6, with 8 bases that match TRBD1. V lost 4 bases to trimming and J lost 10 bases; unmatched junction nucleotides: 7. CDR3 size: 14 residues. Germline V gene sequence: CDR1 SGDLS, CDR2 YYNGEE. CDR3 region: CASSQGQGESPLHF. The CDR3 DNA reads TGTGCCAGCAGCCAAGGACAGGGTGAATCACCCCTCCACTTT.

CDR3: CASSFGLAAHTDTQYF. CDR3 DNA: TGTGCCAGCAGCTTCGGACTAGCGGCACACACAGATACGCAGTATTTT. The chain carries TRBV7-8 and TRBJ2-3; 10 nucleotides line up with TRBD2. In germline, CDR1 is SGHVS, CDR2 FQNEAQ. The CDR3 totals 16 residues. V shed 3 bases and J 2 bases; nucleotides not matched to a gene: 5.

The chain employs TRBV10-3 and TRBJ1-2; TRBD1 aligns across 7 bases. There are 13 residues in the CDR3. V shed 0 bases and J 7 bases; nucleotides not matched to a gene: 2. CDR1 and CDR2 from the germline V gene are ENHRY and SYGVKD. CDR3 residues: CAISESTGVGYTF. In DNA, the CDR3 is TGTGCCATCAGTGAGTCCACAGGGGTTGGCTACACCTTC.

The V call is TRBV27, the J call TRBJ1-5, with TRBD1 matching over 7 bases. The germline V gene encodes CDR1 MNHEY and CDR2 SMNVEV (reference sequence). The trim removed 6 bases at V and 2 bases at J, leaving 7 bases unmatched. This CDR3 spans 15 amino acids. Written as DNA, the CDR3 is TGTGCCAGCAGCCTTGACAGGGCCGGCAATCAGCCCCAGCATTTT. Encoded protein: CASSLDRAGNQPQHF.

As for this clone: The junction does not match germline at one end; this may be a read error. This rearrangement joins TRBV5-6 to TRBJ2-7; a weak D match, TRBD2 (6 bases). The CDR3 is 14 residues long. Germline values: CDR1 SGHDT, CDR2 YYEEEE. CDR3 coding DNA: TGTGCCGGCAGCTTGGGCGGGGATAGCGACGAGCAGTACTTC. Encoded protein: CAGSLGGDSDEQYF.

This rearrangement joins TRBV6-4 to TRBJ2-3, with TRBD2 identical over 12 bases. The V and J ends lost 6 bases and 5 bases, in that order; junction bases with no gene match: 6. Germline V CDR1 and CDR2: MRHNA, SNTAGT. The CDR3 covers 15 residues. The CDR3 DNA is TGTGCCAGCAGCGCGACTAGCGGGAGTCTAGATACGCAGTATTTT. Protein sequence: CASSATSGSLDTQYF.

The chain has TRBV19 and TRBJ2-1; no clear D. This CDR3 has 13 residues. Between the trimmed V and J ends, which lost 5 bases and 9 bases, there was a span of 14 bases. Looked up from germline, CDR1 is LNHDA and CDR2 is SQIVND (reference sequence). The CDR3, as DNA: TGTGCCAGTAGTCCGGCGGTCTTCGTTGAGCAGTTCTTC. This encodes CASSPAVFVEQFF.

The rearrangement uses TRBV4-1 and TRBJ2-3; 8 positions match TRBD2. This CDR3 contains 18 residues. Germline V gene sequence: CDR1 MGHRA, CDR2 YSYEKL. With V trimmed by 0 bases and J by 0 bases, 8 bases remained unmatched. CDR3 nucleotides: TGCGCCAGCAGCCAAGATCCCGGACTAGCACCTAGCACAGATACGCAGTATTTT. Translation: CASSQDPGLAPSTDTQYF.

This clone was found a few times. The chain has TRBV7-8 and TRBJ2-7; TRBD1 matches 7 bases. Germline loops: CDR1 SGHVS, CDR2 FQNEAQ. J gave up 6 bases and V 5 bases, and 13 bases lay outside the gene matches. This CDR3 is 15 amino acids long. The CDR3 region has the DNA TGTGCCAGCAGCCCCTGGTCGGGACAGACCCGCGAGCAGTACTTC. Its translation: CASSPWSGQTREQYF.

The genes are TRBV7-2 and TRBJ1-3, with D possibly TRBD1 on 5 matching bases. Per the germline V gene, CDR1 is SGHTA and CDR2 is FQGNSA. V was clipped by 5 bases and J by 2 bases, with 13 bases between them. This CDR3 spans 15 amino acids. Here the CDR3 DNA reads TGTGCCAGCAGCCTCCCGGGGGGGACTGGAAACACCATATATTTT. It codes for CASSLPGGTGNTIYF. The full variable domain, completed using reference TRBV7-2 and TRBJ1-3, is GAGVSQSPSNKVTEKGKDVELRCDPISGHTALYWYRQSLGQGLEFLIYFQGNSAPDKSGLPSDRFSAERTGGSVSTLTIQRTQQEDSAVYLCASSLPGGTGNTIYFGEGSWLTVV.

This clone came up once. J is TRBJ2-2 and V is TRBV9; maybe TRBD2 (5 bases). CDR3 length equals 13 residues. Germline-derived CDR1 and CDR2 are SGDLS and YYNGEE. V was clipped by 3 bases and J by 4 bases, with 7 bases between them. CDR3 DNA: TGTGCCAGCAGCGGAGGAGGCACCGGGGAGCTGTTTTTT. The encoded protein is CASSGGGTGELFF.

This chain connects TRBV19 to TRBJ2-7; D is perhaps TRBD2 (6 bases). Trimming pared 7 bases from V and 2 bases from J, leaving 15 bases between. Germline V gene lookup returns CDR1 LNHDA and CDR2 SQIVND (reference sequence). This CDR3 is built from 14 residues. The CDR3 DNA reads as TGTGCCAGTAAACTAGCTACAGCGGCCTACGAGCAGTACTTC. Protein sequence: CASKLATAAYEQYF.

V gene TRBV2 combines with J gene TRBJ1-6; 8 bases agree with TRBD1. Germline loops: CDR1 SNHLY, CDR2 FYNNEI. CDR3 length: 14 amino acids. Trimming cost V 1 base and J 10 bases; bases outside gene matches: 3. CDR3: CASSEGQGASPLHF. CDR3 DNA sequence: TGTGCCAGCAGTGAAGGGCAGGGGGCCTCACCCCTCCACTTT.

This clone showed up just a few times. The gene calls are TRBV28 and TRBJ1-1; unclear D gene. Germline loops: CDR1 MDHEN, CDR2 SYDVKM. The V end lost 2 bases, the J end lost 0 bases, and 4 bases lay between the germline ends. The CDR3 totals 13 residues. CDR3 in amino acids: CASSLVMNTEAFF. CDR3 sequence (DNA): TGTGCCAGCAGTTTAGTTATGAACACTGAAGCTTTCTTT.

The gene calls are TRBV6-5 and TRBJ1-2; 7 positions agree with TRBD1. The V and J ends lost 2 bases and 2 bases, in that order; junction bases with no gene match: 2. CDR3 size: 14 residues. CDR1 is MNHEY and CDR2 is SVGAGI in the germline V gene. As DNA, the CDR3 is TGTGCCAGCAGTTACCAGACAGGGAACTATGGCTACACCTTC. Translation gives CASSYQTGNYGYTF.

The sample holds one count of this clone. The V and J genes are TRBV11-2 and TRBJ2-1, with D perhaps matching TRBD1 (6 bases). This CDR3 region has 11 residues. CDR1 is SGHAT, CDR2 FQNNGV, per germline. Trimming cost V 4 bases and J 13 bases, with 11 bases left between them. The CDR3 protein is CASSSTGFQFF. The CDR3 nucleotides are TGTGCCAGCAGCTCGACAGGCTTCCAGTTCTTC.

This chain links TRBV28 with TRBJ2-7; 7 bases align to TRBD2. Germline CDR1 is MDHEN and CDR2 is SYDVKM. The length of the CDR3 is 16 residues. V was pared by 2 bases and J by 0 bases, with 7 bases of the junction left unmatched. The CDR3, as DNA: TGTGCCAGCAGTTTAACCCTAGCGGAACTCTCCTACGAGCAGTACTTC. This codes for CASSLTLAELSYEQYF.

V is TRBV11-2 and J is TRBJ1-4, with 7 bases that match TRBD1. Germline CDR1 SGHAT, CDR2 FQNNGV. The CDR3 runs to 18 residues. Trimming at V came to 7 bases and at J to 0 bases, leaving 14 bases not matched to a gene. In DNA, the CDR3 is TGTGCCAGCACCTCAAACCGACAGGGACTTGCAACTAATGAAAAACTGTTTTTT. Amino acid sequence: CASTSNRQGLATNEKLFF.

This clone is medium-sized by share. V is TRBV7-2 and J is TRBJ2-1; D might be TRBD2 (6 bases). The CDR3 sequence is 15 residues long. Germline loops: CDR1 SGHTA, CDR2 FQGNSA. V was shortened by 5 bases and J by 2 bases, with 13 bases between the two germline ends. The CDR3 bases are TGTGCCAGCAGCCTAAGCGGGTCCGCCTACAATGAGCAGTTCTTC. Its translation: CASSLSGSAYNEQFF.